This T cell receptor (beta chain) comes out of a study of CD8 T cells in Susac syndrome. Whole-study context: Patients with Susac syndrome who were sequenced included more than 5 with active disease and fewer than ten in remission. When their blood was taken, patients with Susac syndrome were therapy-naive, taking corticosteroids, or taking intravenous immunoglobulin alone.

RNA amounts of about 0.45 to 1 ug underwent reverse transcription with random hexamers. A multiplex approach, immunoSEQ multiplex PCR, amplified TCR beta CDR3 across 54 Vbeta and 13 Jbeta. TCRdb reanalysed the immunoSEQ multiplex PCR reads using MiXCR and keeps one entry per CDR3 protein. The sample lists approximately 80,000 distinct CDR3 sequences, roughly 95% occurring once. The TCR originated in a human donor with Susac syndrome. Sequencing was performed on CD8+ T cells from PBMCs.

The CDR3 DNA is TGTGCCAGCAGCTTATATACGCAGAGTCAAGAGACCCAGTACTTC. It codes for CASSLYTQSQETQYF. The chain joins TRBV11-2 to TRBJ2-5; D remains ambiguous. Germline lookup yields CDR1 SGHAT and CDR2 FQNNGV. CDR3 length: 15 residues. V was shortened by 2 bases and J by 2 bases, with 12 bases between the two germline ends. The entire variable domain, with the rest obtained from reference TRBV11-2 and TRBJ2-5, is as follows: EAGVAQSPRYKIIEKRQSVAFWCNPISGHATLYWYQQILGQGPKLLIQFQNNGVVDDSQLPKDRFSAERLKGVDSTLKIQPAKLEDSAVYLCASSLYTQSQETQYFGPGTRLLVL.